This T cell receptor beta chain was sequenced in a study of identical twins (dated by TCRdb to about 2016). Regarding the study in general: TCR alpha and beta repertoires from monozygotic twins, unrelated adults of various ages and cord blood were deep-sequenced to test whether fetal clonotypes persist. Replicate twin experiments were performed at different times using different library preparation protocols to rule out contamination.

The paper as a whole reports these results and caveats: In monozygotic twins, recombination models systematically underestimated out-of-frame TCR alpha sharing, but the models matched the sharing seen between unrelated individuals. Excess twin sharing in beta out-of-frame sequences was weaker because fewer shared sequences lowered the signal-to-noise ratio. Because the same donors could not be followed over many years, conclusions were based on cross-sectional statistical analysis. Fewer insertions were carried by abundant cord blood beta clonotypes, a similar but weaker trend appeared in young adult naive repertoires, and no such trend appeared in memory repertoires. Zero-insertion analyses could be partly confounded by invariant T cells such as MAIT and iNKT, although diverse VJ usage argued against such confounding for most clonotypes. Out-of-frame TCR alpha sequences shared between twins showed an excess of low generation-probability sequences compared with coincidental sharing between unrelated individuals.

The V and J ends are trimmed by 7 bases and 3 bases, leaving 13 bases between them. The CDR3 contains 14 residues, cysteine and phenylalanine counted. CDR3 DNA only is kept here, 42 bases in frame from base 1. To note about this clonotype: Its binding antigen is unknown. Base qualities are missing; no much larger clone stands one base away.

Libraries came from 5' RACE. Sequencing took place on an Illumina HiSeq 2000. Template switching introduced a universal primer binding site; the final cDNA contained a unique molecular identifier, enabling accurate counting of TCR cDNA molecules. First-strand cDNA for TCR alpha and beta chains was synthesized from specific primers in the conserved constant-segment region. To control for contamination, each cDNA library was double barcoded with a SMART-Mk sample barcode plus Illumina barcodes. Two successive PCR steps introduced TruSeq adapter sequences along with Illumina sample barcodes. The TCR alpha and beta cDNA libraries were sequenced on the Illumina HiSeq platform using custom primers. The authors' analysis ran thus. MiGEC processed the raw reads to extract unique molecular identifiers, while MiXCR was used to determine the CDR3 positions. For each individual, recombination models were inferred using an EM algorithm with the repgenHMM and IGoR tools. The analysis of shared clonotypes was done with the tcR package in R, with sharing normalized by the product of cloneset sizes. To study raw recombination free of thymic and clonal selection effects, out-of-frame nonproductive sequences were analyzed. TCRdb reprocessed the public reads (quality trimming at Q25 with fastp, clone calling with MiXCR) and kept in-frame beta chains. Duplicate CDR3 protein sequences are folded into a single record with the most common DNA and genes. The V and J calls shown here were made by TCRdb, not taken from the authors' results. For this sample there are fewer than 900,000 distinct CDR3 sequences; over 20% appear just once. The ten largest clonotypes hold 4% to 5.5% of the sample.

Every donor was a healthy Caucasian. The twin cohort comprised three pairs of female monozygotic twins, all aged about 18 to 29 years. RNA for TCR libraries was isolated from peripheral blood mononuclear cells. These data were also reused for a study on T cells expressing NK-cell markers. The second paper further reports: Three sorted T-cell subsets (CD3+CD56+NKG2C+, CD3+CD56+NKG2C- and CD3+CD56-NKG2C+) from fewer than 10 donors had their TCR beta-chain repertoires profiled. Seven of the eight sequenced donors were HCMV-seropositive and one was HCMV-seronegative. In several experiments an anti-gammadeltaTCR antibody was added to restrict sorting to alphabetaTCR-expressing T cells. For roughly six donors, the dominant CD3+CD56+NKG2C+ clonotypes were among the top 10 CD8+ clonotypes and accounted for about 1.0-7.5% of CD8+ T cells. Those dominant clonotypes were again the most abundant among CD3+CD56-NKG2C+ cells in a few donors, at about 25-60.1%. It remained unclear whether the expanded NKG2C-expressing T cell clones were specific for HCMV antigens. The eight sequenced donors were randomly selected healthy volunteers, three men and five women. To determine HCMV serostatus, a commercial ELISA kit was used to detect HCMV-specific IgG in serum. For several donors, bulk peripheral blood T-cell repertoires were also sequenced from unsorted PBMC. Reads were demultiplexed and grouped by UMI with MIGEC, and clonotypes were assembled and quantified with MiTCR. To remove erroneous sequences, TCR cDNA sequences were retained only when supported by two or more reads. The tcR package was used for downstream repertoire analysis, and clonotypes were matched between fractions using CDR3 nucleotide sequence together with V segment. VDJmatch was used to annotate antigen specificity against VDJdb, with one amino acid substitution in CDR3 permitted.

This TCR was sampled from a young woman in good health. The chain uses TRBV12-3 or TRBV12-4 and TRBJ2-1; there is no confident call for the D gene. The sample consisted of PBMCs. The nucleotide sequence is TGTGCCAGCACCTTACGGGCAGGCTACAATGAGCAGTTCTTC. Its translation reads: CASTLRAGYNEQFF.